The entry below gives a single T cell receptor beta chain sequence along with its context. A few counts support this clonotype. Its target antigen remains unknown. Nothing much larger sits one base from this clone, and base qualities are not available. What this sample's treatment or condition label stands for: allogeneic hematopoietic cell transplantation with graft depleted of TCRalphabeta T cells and CD19 B cells. Transplant recipients were children who received TCRalphabeta/CD19-depleted allogeneic hematopoietic cell grafts. The data stem from a study of T-cell reconstitution after alpha-beta-depleted transplantation in children (dated by TCRdb to 2015 to 2016). The study in broad terms: T-cell immune reconstitution after TCRalphabeta/CD19-depleted allogeneic hematopoietic cell transplantation in children was quantitatively tracked in the study by means of TCR repertoire profiling.

The method behind the library was PCR. Sequenced on an Illumina HiSeq 2500. Molecular barcoding was employed in the preparation of TCR libraries, with unique molecular identifiers being used to normalize TCRbeta repertoire quantification. TCRdb trimmed public reads at Q25 via fastp, called clones via MiXCR and kept in-frame beta chains. Each entry is one CDR3 protein sequence, shown with its most common DNA and genes. The sample records around 450,000 distinct CDR3 sequences, 10% of which are singletons. Of the sample, 2% is held by the ten largest clones. Study-level results and caveats: In some patients, the high TCRbeta diversity seen at day 60 was put down to recipient T cells and intrathymic progenitors that had survived conditioning. About two months after transplant, the apparently early recovery of alphabetaT-cell counts reportedly depended on just several hundred clones that had expanded rapidly and came from non-depleted graft cells. Over the following months the frequencies of hyperexpanded clones went down, and after one year T-cell counts and TCRbeta diversity were mostly credited to newly produced T cells.

From a lookup of the germline V gene (reference sequence), CDR1 and CDR2 are DFQATT and SNEGSKA. V is trimmed back by 6 bases and J by 5 bases, and the junction contains 11 bases that no gene match accounts for. The CDR3 has 14 amino acids, counting the end cysteine and phenylalanine. Only the CDR3 part of the read is kept: 42 bases, read in frame from the first base. This material consisted of PBMCs, taken before TCRalphabeta/CD19-depleted stem cell transplant. The rearranged chain carries TRBV20-1 and TRBJ2-3; 7 middle bases align to TRBD2. This clonotype was sampled from a child under 10 years old with inherited bone marrow failure, due to receive a stem cell transplant. The nucleotide sequence reads TGCAGTGCCGGCGGGAGACCCGCCAGAGATACGCAGTATTTT. This sequence encodes CSAGGRPARDTQYF.